This T cell receptor (beta chain) was recovered during a study of blood T cells in healthy people across ages. A second PCR of 7 to 11 cycles used a sample-barcoded 5' primer and a J-beta primer mix. TCRdb re-analysed the 5' RACE reads in MiXCR, keeping a single row per CDR3 protein. The profile shows about 1,800,000 distinct CDR3 sequences, over 25% of them singletons. This CDR3 has 14 residues. Germline V gives CDR1 SQVTM, CDR2 ANQGSEA. Losses at the gene ends were 6 bases for V and 13 bases for J; bases not matched to a gene: 17. This TCR derives from a woman between 25 and 40 years old in good health. This chain uses TRBV29-1 with TRBJ2-1; 8 bases align to TRBD2. The sample was blood. This chain's CDR3 is CSVGRRGGKETQFF. The CDR3 DNA reads TGCAGCGTCGGACGACGGGGGGGGAAAGAGACCCAGTTCTTC.